Each of the 27 T cell receptor beta chains below was sequenced from the same sample in a study of long-term antiretroviral therapy in people with HIV (dated by TCRdb to between 2020 and 2023). The immunoSEQ hsTCRB v3.0 assay was used at survey level resolution to sequence the TRB variable region. What TCRdb holds here is the immuneACCESS table cut down to in-frame rearrangements. Part of the clones is not present; checked against another copy, under half of the missing clones reflect an unresolved V gene, and the others are unexplained. This sample holds approximately 3,300 clones; over 75% were observed only once. Of the sample, roughly 4.7% is held by the ten largest clones. Sequenced material: unsorted PBMCs, taken 0.3 years after starting antiretroviral therapy. Source of these receptors: a woman aged 45 to 65 with HIV.

The chain uses TRBV18 and TRBJ2-5, with 8 bases aligning to TRBD2. Germline trimming cut 0 bases from V and 8 bases from J; bases unmatched to any gene: 8. Germline CDR1 and CDR2: KGHSH and LQKENI. The length of the CDR3 is 15 residues. The CDR3 here is CASSPPVAAGGTQYF. CDR3 nucleotides: TGTGCCAGCTCACCACCGGTAGCGGCGGGGGGAACCCAGTACTTC.

V gene TRBV6-1 combines with J gene TRBJ1-3; D is uncertain. The CDR3 length is 15 residues. The V gene's germline CDR1 is MNHNS and CDR2 SASEGT. V lost 0 bases, J lost 1 base, and 7 bases lay in between. CDR3 in DNA: TGTGCCAGCAGTGAAGCGACATCGTCTGGAAACACCATATATTTT. Amino acids: CASSEATSSGNTIYF.

This clone was detected once. This chain uses TRBV7-9 with TRBJ1-1, with TRBD1 identical over 9 bases. Germline V lookup: CDR1 SEHNR, CDR2 FQNEAQ (reference sequence). V lost 4 bases, J lost 4 bases, and 4 bases stayed unmatched. The CDR3 consists of 14 residues. Written as DNA, the CDR3 is TGTGCCAGCAGCTCCGGACAGGGGATCACTGAAGCTTTCTTT. Protein: CASSSGQGITEAFF.

The rearrangement links TRBV2 to TRBJ1-1; the match to TRBD1 covers 8 bases. The trim removed 4 bases at V and 1 base at J, leaving 5 bases unmatched. Germline V gives CDR1 SNHLY, CDR2 FYNNEI. The CDR3 extends over 15 amino acids. The CDR3 reads CASSVGGTGNTEAFF. The CDR3 bases are TGTGCCAGCAGTGTGGGCGGGACAGGGAACACTGAAGCTTTCTTT.

The rearrangement links TRBV27 to TRBJ2-1; D is ambiguous. The CDR3 sequence is 14 residues long. Trimming stripped 6 bases from V and 5 bases from J, with 14 bases between. CDR1 MNHEY and CDR2 SMNVEV come from the germline V gene (reference sequence). CDR3: CASRLGPANNEQFF. The CDR3 DNA reads as TGTGCCAGCAGACTCGGGCCAGCCAACAATGAGCAGTTCTTC.

CDR3: CAWSSPRRGGTDTQYF. The CDR3 DNA follows: TGTGCCTGGAGTTCCCCTAGGCGGGGGGGCACAGATACGCAGTATTTT. The chain links TRBV30 to TRBJ2-3; 8 nucleotides match TRBD2. The V segment lost 2 bases and the J segment 1 base; nucleotides outside the gene matches: 8. The CDR3 consists of 16 residues. Per germline, CDR1 GTSNPN and CDR2 SVGIG (reference sequence).

The rearrangement uses TRBV7-9 and TRBJ1-3; 9 nucleotides agree with TRBD1. Germline lookup yields CDR1 SEHNR and CDR2 FQNEAQ (reference sequence). With V trimmed by 7 bases and J by 1 base, 5 bases remained unmatched. The length of the CDR3 is 15 residues. CDR3 nucleotides: TGTGCCAGCACCCCGGGACAGGGTTCTGGAAACACCATATATTTT. As protein: CASTPGQGSGNTIYF.

The chain uses TRBV7-2 and TRBJ1-5; no clear D. Trimming pared 1 base from V and 1 base from J, leaving 14 bases between. Germline-derived CDR1 and CDR2 are SGHTA and FQGNSA. This CDR3 region has 17 residues. The CDR3 spells CASSLVRRRSSNQPQHF. CDR3 sequence (DNA): TGTGCCAGCAGCTTAGTTCGGAGGAGGTCGAGCAATCAGCCCCAGCATTTT.

This sequence joins TRBV27 and TRBJ2-3; D is unclear. CDR3 length: 15 amino acids. Trimming shortened V by 2 bases and J by 4 bases, and 13 bases separated the two germline ends. In germline, CDR1 is MNHEY, CDR2 SMNVEV (reference sequence). In DNA form, the CDR3 reads TGTGCCAGCAGTTTACCGGGCGTTCGGGCAGATACGCAGTATTTT. Encoded protein: CASSLPGVRADTQYF.

The chain combines TRBV6-1 with TRBJ1-2; maybe TRBD1 (5 bases). The CDR3 is made up of 15 amino acids. The germline gives CDR1 MNHNS, CDR2 SASEGT. V was trimmed by 7 bases and J by 8 bases, leaving 23 bases between them. The CDR3 region is CASTLSETAPWGYTF. The CDR3 coding sequence is TGTGCCAGCACTTTATCCGAGACAGCCCCATGGGGCTACACCTTC.

The rearrangement uses TRBV6-5 and TRBJ1-2, with a tentative D call TRBD1 (6 bases). Trimming shortened V by 0 bases and J by 4 bases, and 9 bases separated the two germline ends. Germline CDR1 reads MNHEY; CDR2 reads SVGAGI. There are 14 residues in the CDR3. The chain's CDR3 is CASSYSEGGYGYTF. CDR3 coding DNA: TGTGCCAGCAGTTACTCGGAGGGGGGCTATGGCTACACCTTC.

V is TRBV27 and J is TRBJ2-5; 7 bases are shared with TRBD2. This CDR3 contains 16 residues. The germline CDR1 and CDR2 sequences are MNHEY and SMNVEV (reference sequence). The V gene end was trimmed by 6 bases and the J gene end by 4 bases; junction bases not matched to a gene: 14. The CDR3 reads CASRRLEAGVSETQYF. The CDR3 coding sequence is TGTGCCAGCAGACGTCTGGAGGCGGGGGTTTCAGAGACCCAGTACTTC.

The chain is built from TRBV5-1 and TRBJ2-5; D tentatively reads TRBD1 or TRBD2 (6 bases each). Germline CDR1 reads SGHRS; CDR2 reads YFSETQ. The V end was cut by 2 bases, the J end by 5 bases, with 16 bases between. The length of the CDR3 is 15 residues. CDR3: CASSFTSGGRETQYF. Written as DNA, the CDR3 is TGCGCCAGCAGCTTCACCTCCGGGGGCCGTGAGACCCAGTACTTC.

The chain uses TRBV5-4 and TRBJ2-1, with TRBD1 matching over 7 bases. Trimming at V came to 4 bases and at J to 4 bases, leaving 5 bases not matched to a gene. Germline V lookup: CDR1 SGHNT, CDR2 YYREEE (reference sequence). This CDR3 has 14 residues. CDR3 loop: CASSPDRRYNEQFF. CDR3 nucleotide sequence: TGTGCCAGCAGCCCGGACAGGAGGTACAATGAGCAGTTCTTC.

J is TRBJ1-1 and V is TRBV7-6; a weak D match, TRBD1 (6 bases). With 5 bases removed from V and 0 bases from J, the gap between germline ends came to 13 bases. Germline V gene lookup returns CDR1 SGHVS and CDR2 FNYEAQ. The CDR3 sequence is 15 residues long. This CDR3 reads CASSRTDSMNTEAFF. In nucleotides, the CDR3 is TGTGCCAGCAGCCGGACGGACAGTATGAACACTGAAGCTTTCTTT.

The chain has TRBV5-1 and TRBJ2-1, with TRBD2 matching over 11 bases. Looked up from germline, CDR1 is SGHRS and CDR2 is YFSETQ. Trimming took 0 bases from V and 0 from J; bases not matched to a gene: 5. The CDR3 covers 18 residues. In nucleotides, the CDR3 is TGCGCCAGCAGCTTGGCCGGGACTAGCGGAGGCTCCTACAATGAGCAGTTCTTC. This gives the protein CASSLAGTSGGSYNEQFF.

This clone qualifies as large (0.1 to 1%). The rearrangement joins TRBV4-1 to TRBJ1-5; possible D gene TRBD1, 5 bases. The ends were cut back, 0 bases at V and 6 bases at J, with 12 bases in the middle. This CDR3 has 15 amino acids. Germline V gives CDR1 MGHRA, CDR2 YSYEKL. For the CDR3, the DNA is TGCGCCAGCAGCCAAGATACCCAGGGAGGTCAGCCCCAGCATTTT. Encoded protein: CASSQDTQGGQPQHF.

The rearrangement joins TRBV19 to TRBJ1-3; no clear D. The V gene lost 3 bases and the J gene lost 4 bases, with 7 bases spanning the gap. The germline V gene encodes CDR1 LNHDA and CDR2 SQIVND (reference sequence). CDR3 length equals 13 residues. This CDR3 reads CASSMPGGNTIYF. For the CDR3, the DNA is TGTGCCAGTAGTATGCCGGGGGGAAACACCATATATTTT.

The chain is built from TRBV7-9 and TRBJ2-1; 14 bases agree with TRBD2. CDR3 length: 16 residues. Trimming at V came to 4 bases and at J to 2 bases, leaving 1 base not matched to a gene. Germline values: CDR1 SEHNR, CDR2 FQNEAQ (reference sequence). CDR3 residues: CASSWGLAGAYNEQFF. Here the CDR3 DNA reads TGTGCCAGCAGCTGGGGACTAGCGGGGGCCTACAATGAGCAGTTCTTC.

Only a few counts were recorded for this clone. The V gene is TRBV6-1, the J gene TRBJ1-2; 7 nucleotides agree with TRBD1. Germline lookup yields CDR1 MNHNS and CDR2 SASEGT. The CDR3 length is 13 residues. After removal of 0 bases from V and 8 bases from J, the junction contained 3 bases not matched to a gene. CDR3 nucleotide sequence: TGTGCCAGCAGTGAAGCCGGCAGGGGGGGCTACACCTTC. It specifies CASSEAGRGGYTF.

The CDR3 DNA reads TGTGCCAGTAGTAGTCAGCGGGGCCAGCCCCAGCATTTT. As protein: CASSSQRGQPQHF. The chain is built from TRBV19 and TRBJ1-5; tentatively, D is TRBD1 (5 bases). Germline CDR1 is LNHDA and CDR2 is SQIVND (reference sequence). This CDR3 spans 13 amino acids. Trimming cost V 4 bases and J 7 bases, with 11 bases left between them.

The J gene is TRBJ1-4, the V gene TRBV6-1, with 10 bases matching TRBD1. The CDR3 spans 15 residues. Germline assignment: CDR1 MNHNS and CDR2 SASEGT. The ends lost 4 bases at V and 7 bases at J; junction bases unmatched: 6. The CDR3 DNA reads as TGTGCCAGCAGTGCCGACAGGGGGCGGAGTGAAAAACTGTTTTTT. It specifies CASSADRGRSEKLFF.

The V call is TRBV14, the J call TRBJ2-1; 9 nucleotides align to TRBD2. The CDR3 has 16 residues. In germline, CDR1 is SGHDN, CDR2 FVKESK. V lost 3 bases and J lost 5; bases outside the gene matches: 8. The CDR3 sequence: CASSQFSGGGNNEQFF. The CDR3, as DNA: TGTGCCAGCAGCCAGTTTAGCGGGGGAGGGAACAATGAGCAGTTCTTC.

In its sample, this clone was seen once. The rearrangement links TRBV2 to TRBJ2-5; 11 positions match TRBD1. The germline V gene encodes CDR1 SNHLY and CDR2 FYNNEI. J gave up 5 bases and V 8 bases, and 13 bases lay outside the gene matches. The CDR3 has 16 residues. CDR3 residues: CASLFFTDRGPETQYF. CDR3 nucleotide sequence: TGTGCCAGCCTATTTTTTACGGACAGGGGGCCCGAGACCCAGTACTTC.

The rearrangement uses TRBV7-2 and TRBJ1-2; 9 bases are a match to TRBD1. The CDR3 has 15 residues. The germline V gene has CDR1 SGHTA and CDR2 FQGNSA. After removal of 6 bases from V and 6 bases from J, the junction contained 11 bases not matched to a gene. CDR3 residues: CASSLLLQGANGYTF. Here the CDR3 DNA reads TGTGCCAGCAGTCTACTTTTACAGGGGGCTAATGGCTACACCTTC.

This chain uses TRBV6-6 with TRBJ2-5, with D tentatively TRBD1 or TRBD2 (5 bases each). This CDR3 region has 13 residues. The V end lost 6 bases, the J end lost 1 base, and 9 bases lay between the germline ends. CDR1 is MNHNY and CDR2 is SVGAGI in the germline V gene (reference sequence). CDR3 loop: CASSPGAQETQYF. DNA of the CDR3: TGTGCCAGCAGCCCCGGGGCCCAAGAGACCCAGTACTTC.

The J gene is TRBJ1-4, the V gene TRBV5-1; the D is unclear. The V gene's germline CDR1 is SGHRS and CDR2 YFSETQ. Trimming stripped 0 bases from V and 6 bases from J, with 12 bases between. The CDR3 runs to 15 residues. This CDR3 reads CASSLDGPLYEKLFF. CDR3 nucleotide sequence: TGCGCCAGCAGCTTGGACGGTCCTCTCTATGAAAAACTGTTTTTT.